This is a list of T cell receptor beta chains from one sample in a study of glioma-infiltrating T cells after dendritic cell vaccination. Produced via immunoSEQ multiplex PCR; TCRdb's table is partial and in-frame only. The sample lists roughly 96,000 clones, approximately 80% occurring once. The material was blood, obtained before dendritic cell vaccination. The receptors were gathered from a human donor with glioblastoma. CDR3s include the opening cysteine and the closing phenylalanine or tryptophan. A D gene is named only where the DNA matches it firmly. The size of a clone is reported for some rows only, either as once, few or many, or as a class for expanded clones.

TRBJ2-7,NA,TRBV6-1,NA,CASRARTWGLYEQYF,TGTGCCAGCAGAGCTAGGACATGGGGGCTCTACGAGCAGTACTTC
TRBJ2-3,NA,TRBV5-4,NA,CASSLVGSTDTQYF,TGTGCCAGCAGCTTGGTTGGCAGCACAGATACGCAGTATTTT
TRBJ2-1,NA,TRBV11-2,NA,CASSLLLSNEQFF,TGTGCCAGCAGCCTCCTCCTTAGCAATGAGCAGTTCTTC
TRBJ2-7,few,TRBV28,TRBD2,CASGTTYEQYF,TGTGCTAGCGGGACAACCTACGAGCAGTACTTC
TRBJ2-2,NA,TRBV28,NA,CASRSSRELFF,TGTGCCAGCAGGAGTTCAAGGGAGCTGTTTTTT
TRBJ1-2,NA,TRBV5-6,TRBD1,CASTPGDSRSYGYTF,TGTGCCAGCACCCCGGGGGACAGCAGATCCTATGGCTACACCTTC
TRBJ2-1,NA,TRBV4-1,TRBD2,CASSQRVASGGTNEQFF,TGCGCCAGCAGCCAACGGGTTGCTAGCGGGGGGACAAATGAGCAGTTCTTC
TRBJ2-5,NA,TRBV5-4,NA,CASSLLPQETQYF,TGTGCCAGCAGCTTACTACCTCAAGAGACCCAGTACTTC
TRBJ1-2,few,TRBV6-5,NA,CASSEISRSYGYTF,TGTGCCAGCAGTGAAATAAGTCGGTCCTATGGCTACACCTTC
TRBJ1-1,NA,TRBV7-9,NA,CASSYGGTEAFF,TGTGCCAGCAGCTATGGGGGGACTGAAGCTTTCTTT
TRBJ1-2,NA,TRBV28,NA,CATYQGLLYGYTF,TGTGCCACGTACCAGGGACTTCTCTATGGCTACACCTTC
TRBJ2-3,NA,TRBV7-7,NA,CASGMDWTDTQYF,TGTGCTAGCGGAATGGACTGGACAGATACGCAGTATTTT
TRBJ2-3,NA,TRBV9,NA,CASSVYDSSSTDTQYF,TGTGCCAGCAGCGTGTACGACAGCTCTAGCACAGATACGCAGTATTTT
TRBJ2-2,NA,TRBV18,NA,CASSPRGSGTGVTGELFF,TGTGCCAGCTCACCCCGGGGATCAGGAACCGGAGTCACCGGGGAGCTGTTTTTT
TRBJ1-6,NA,TRBV5-5,NA,CASSLAGQPNSPLHF,TGTGCCAGCAGCTTGGCCGGACAGCCTAATTCACCCCTCCACTTT
TRBJ1-5,few,TRBV7-8,NA,CASSLDRNQPQHF,TGTGCCAGCAGCCTTGACAGGAATCAGCCCCAGCATTTT